The 11 T cell receptor beta chains below come from one sample, sequenced in a study of blood T cell dynamics during melanoma immunotherapy. Time point meaning: pre-treatment baseline. TCRdb's table, derived via immunoSEQ multiplex PCR, lists solely in-frame clones and lacks some. The data hold approximately 4,800 clones, with around 84% observed a single time. The sample was blood, taken from a patient treated with checkpoint blockade. The receptors were sampled from a human donor with melanoma.

V is TRBV19 and J is TRBJ1-5; 9 nucleotides match TRBD1. The CDR3 is 16 amino acids. With V trimmed by 7 bases and J by 0 bases, 7 bases remained unmatched. The germline V gene has CDR1 LNHDA and CDR2 SQIVND (reference sequence). The DNA of the CDR3 is TGTGCCAGTAACCCAGGACAGGGGAGTAGCAATCAGCCCCAGCATTTT. As protein: CASNPGQGSSNQPQHF.

This chain joins TRBV14 and TRBJ1-5, with 8 bases matching TRBD1. This CDR3 region has 17 residues. Germline values: CDR1 SGHDN, CDR2 FVKESK. V was pared by 1 base and J by 0 bases, with 5 bases of the junction left unmatched. The CDR3 region is CASSQVRGQVSNQPQHF. The DNA for the CDR3 is TGTGCCAGCAGCCAAGTAAGGGGACAGGTTAGCAATCAGCCCCAGCATTTT.

The J gene is TRBJ2-5, the V gene TRBV18; possible D gene TRBD2, 6 bases. The CDR3 spans 13 residues. The germline V gene has CDR1 KGHSH and CDR2 LQKENI. V lost 7 bases and J lost 3, with 12 bases in between. The CDR3 bases are TGTGCCAGCTGGGGGGACCCAAAAGAGACCCAGTACTTC. It is translated as CASWGDPKETQYF.

This chain links TRBV4-1 with TRBJ2-3, with 8 bases aligning to TRBD1. CDR3 length: 17 amino acids. V was clipped by 0 bases and J by 5 bases; unmatched bases: 10. In germline, CDR1 is MGHRA, CDR2 YSYEKL. CDR3 nucleotides: TGCGCCAGCAGCCAAGATTGGTTGCAGGGGGCTAAAGATACGCAGTATTTT. It is translated as CASSQDWLQGAKDTQYF.

The gene calls are TRBV4-2 and TRBJ2-2; 7 nucleotides line up with TRBD2. Trimming at V came to 4 bases and at J to 7 bases, leaving 6 bases not matched to a gene. CDR1 is LGHNA and CDR2 is YNFKEQ in the germline V gene. The CDR3 covers 14 residues. For the CDR3, the DNA is TGTGCCAGCAGCCCGGGGAGGGAATACGGGGAGCTGTTTTTT. Amino acids: CASSPGREYGELFF.

CDR3 in amino acids: CAIRQGDSLGTYEQYF. The CDR3 nucleotides are TGTGCCATCAGACAGGGGGACTCTTTAGGGACCTACGAGCAGTACTTC. The chain links TRBV10-3 to TRBJ2-7, with TRBD1 matching over 8 bases. The CDR3 length is 16 residues. Germline CDR1 ENHRY, CDR2 SYGVKD. J gave up 2 bases and V 6 bases, and 12 bases lay outside the gene matches.

V is TRBV20-1 and J is TRBJ1-2; D is unclear. Germline assignment: CDR1 DFQATT and CDR2 SNEGSKA (reference sequence). Trimming left V 4 bases short and J 1 base short, with 4 bases between. The CDR3 is 11 residues long. CDR3 region: CSATFNYGYTF. The CDR3 DNA is TGCAGTGCTACCTTTAACTATGGCTACACCTTC.

The gene calls are TRBV11-2 and TRBJ2-1, with D perhaps given as TRBD1 or TRBD2 (5 bases each). There are 17 residues in the CDR3. The V gene's germline CDR1 is SGHAT and CDR2 FQNNGV. The V end lost 2 bases, the J end lost 0 bases, and 14 bases lay between the germline ends. The CDR3 DNA reads TGTGCCAGCAGCTTATTCGGGACGGGGAGCTCCTACAATGAGCAGTTCTTC. This codes for CASSLFGTGSSYNEQFF.

The chain recombines TRBV9 with TRBJ2-1, with D unresolved. In germline, CDR1 is SGDLS, CDR2 YYNGEE. Trimming took 2 bases from V and 1 from J, leaving 10 bases between them. The CDR3 runs to 15 residues. This CDR3 is CASSVDPQSYNEQFF. DNA for the CDR3: TGTGCCAGCAGCGTTGACCCCCAGTCCTACAATGAGCAGTTCTTC. Supplemented by reference TRBV9 and TRBJ2-1, the full variable domain reads DSGVTQTPKHLITATGQRVTLRCSPRSGDLSVYWYQQSLDQGLQFLIQYYNGEERAKGNILERFSAQQFPDLHSELNLSSLELGDSALYFCASSVDPQSYNEQFFGPGTRLTVL.

The chain recombines TRBV19 with TRBJ2-3, with D possibly TRBD1 on 6 matching bases. CDR1 is LNHDA and CDR2 is SQIVND in the germline V gene (reference sequence). V lost 2 bases, J lost 2 bases, and 14 bases lay in between. The length of the CDR3 is 16 residues. DNA of the CDR3: TGTGCCAGTAGTATACTTGTCAGGGGTAACACAGATACGCAGTATTTT. Amino acids: CASSILVRGNTDTQYF.

On this clone: One end of the junction varies from germline; a read error may be responsible. The identical CDR3 is also encoded by other nucleotide sequences in the sample. The chain couples TRBV15 to TRBJ1-1; TRBD1 matches at 8 bases. Per the germline V gene, CDR1 is LNHNV and CDR2 is YYDKDF (reference sequence). CDR3 length equals 14 residues. CDR3 sequence (DNA): TGTGCCACCAGCAGTCACAGGGGGAACACTGAAGCCTTCTTT. Protein product: CATSSHRGNTEAFF.